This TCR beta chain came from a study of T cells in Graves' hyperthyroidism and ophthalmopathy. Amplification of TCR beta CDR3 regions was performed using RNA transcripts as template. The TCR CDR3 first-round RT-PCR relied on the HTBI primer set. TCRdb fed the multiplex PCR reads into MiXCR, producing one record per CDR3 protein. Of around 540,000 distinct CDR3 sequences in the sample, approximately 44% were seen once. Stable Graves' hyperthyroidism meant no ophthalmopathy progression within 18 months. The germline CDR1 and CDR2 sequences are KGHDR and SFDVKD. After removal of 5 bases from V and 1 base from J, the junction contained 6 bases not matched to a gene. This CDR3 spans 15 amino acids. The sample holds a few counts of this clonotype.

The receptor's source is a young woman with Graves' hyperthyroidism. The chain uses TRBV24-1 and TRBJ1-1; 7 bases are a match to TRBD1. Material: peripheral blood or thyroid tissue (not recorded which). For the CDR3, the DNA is TGTGCCACCAGTGCCAGGGGGGGGCCGAACACTGAAGCTTTCTTT. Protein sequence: CATSARGGPNTEAFF.